Listed below are T cell receptor beta chains from one sample, sequenced in a study of T-cell memory formation after mild COVID-19. TCRdb used MiXCR to reprocess the 5' RACE reads, holding one entry per CDR3 protein. Of around 410,000 distinct CDR3 sequences listed, more than 20% were seen once; the top ten hold 13%. Specimen: PBMCs or a T cell subset sorted from them (not recorded which). These receptor sequences come from an adult woman who had mild COVID-19 (a few samples of this study predate the infection). Cell type and time point are not known. Both conserved end residues are part of each CDR3. The D gene is left open where the match is weak. Size is stated for part of the rows, as once, few or many counts, or as a class when the clone is expanded.

abundance	j_gene	v_gene	d_gene	CDR3nt	CDR3aa
-	TRBJ2-7	TRBV24-1	-	TGTGCCACCAGTGACCGAAACTACGAGCAGTACTTC	CATSDRNYEQYF
few	TRBJ1-2	TRBV25-1	-	TGTGCCAGCAGAAGGGAGGGCTATGGCTACACCTTC	CASRREGYGYTF
few	TRBJ2-7	TRBV4-3	-	TGCGCCAGCAGCCCCTGGGTGGGATACGAGCAGTACTTC	CASSPWVGYEQYF
few	TRBJ1-5	TRBV15	-	TGTGCCACCAGCAGAGACCCGGGTAATCAGCCCCAGCATTTT	CATSRDPGNQPQHF
few	TRBJ1-2	TRBV2	-	TGTGCCAGCAGGCCAGGGGACTATGGCTACACCTTC	CASRPGDYGYTF
few	TRBJ1-1	TRBV7-9	-	TGTGCCAGCAGTCCGGTCAGGACCACTGAAGCTTTCTTT	CASSPVRTTEAFF
-	TRBJ2-7	TRBV19	-	TGTGCCAGTAGTATAGATCCGGCCGAGCAGTACTTC	CASSIDPAEQYF
-	TRBJ2-3	TRBV20-1	TRBD2	TGCAGTGCCGGAGGTCTAGCGGGAGGTAGGACAGATACGCAGTATTTT	CSAGGLAGGRTDTQYF
-	TRBJ2-3	TRBV5-8	TRBD2	TGTGCCAGCAGCTCGGGAGGGTGGGATACGCAGTATTTT	CASSSGGWDTQYF
-	TRBJ2-2	TRBV7-8	-	TGTGCCAGCCTCTGGGGGGCAACCCCAAACACCGGGGAGCTGTTTTTT	CASLWGATPNTGELFF
few	TRBJ2-7	TRBV20-1	TRBD2	TGCAGTGCTAGAGGAGTTTCCAGCGGGAGATCCTACGAGCAGTACTTC	CSARGVSSGRSYEQYF
-	TRBJ2-5	TRBV4-3	TRBD2	TGCGCCAGCAGCCAAGCTTGGACTAGCCGGGAGACCCAGTACTTC	CASSQAWTSRETQYF
few	TRBJ1-1	TRBV7-9	-	TGTGCCAGCAGCCCCCGGGGCATGAACACTGAAGCTTTCTTT	CASSPRGMNTEAFF
-	TRBJ2-3	TRBV4-1	-	-	CASSQVGRGTDTKYF
few	TRBJ1-5	TRBV19	-	TGTGCCAGTAGTATAGGGGGGACAATAGTTTCCCAGCCCCAGCATTTT	CASSIGGTIVSQPQHF
-	TRBJ2-1	TRBV4-1	TRBD1	TGCGCCAGCAGCTTGGGGGCGGACAGGTACAATGAGCAGTTCTTC	CASSLGADRYNEQFF
-	TRBJ2-1	TRBV5-1	TRBD1	TGCGCCAGCAGCCAGGGACAGGGGGGTAATGAGCAGTTCTTC	CASSQGQGGNEQFF
few	TRBJ1-1	TRBV3-1	-	TGTGCCAGCAGCCCTCGACCGGGCACTGAAGCTTTCTTT	CASSPRPGTEAFF
few	TRBJ2-7	TRBV20-1	-	TGCAGTGCTAGGGGGCAGGGAGACCACGAGCAGTACTTC	CSARGQGDHEQYF
few	TRBJ2-7	TRBV5-1	TRBD1	TGCGCCAGCAGCTTGCGGGACAGACTATACGAGCAGTACTTC	CASSLRDRLYEQYF
-	TRBJ2-5	TRBV6-6	-	TGTGCCAGCAGTGCGATTGGGGGGGCGTGGGAGACCCAGTACTTC	CASSAIGGAWETQYF
many	TRBJ1-1	TRBV27	-	TGTGCCAGCAGTTTGTCCAGCCTGAACACTGAAGCTTTCTTT	CASSLSSLNTEAFF
few	TRBJ1-1	TRBV27	-	TGTGCCAGCAGTTCACCTACAACAGGGAACACTGAAGCTTTCTTT	CASSSPTTGNTEAFF
few	TRBJ2-5	TRBV6-5	TRBD2	TGTGCCAGCAGTGGGAGCGGGGATTACCAAGAGACCCAGTACTTC	CASSGSGDYQETQYF
few	TRBJ2-1	TRBV13	TRBD2	TGTGCCAGCAGCCCGGGGGGGTCGTCGGGCAATGAGCAGTTCTTC	CASSPGGSSGNEQFF
few	TRBJ2-2	TRBV10-1	-	TGCGCCAGCAGTGAGATCCAGCGGGTGAACACCGGGGAGCTGTTTTTT	CASSEIQRVNTGELFF
few	TRBJ1-5	TRBV9	-	TGTGCCAGCAGCACTCGGGACGGAGGACAGATCAATCAGCCCCAGCATTTT	CASSTRDGGQINQPQHF
few	TRBJ2-5	TRBV7-2	-	TGTGCCAGCAGCTTAGCGGACTCCTGGGCGACCCAGTACTTC	CASSLADSWATQYF
-	TRBJ1-6	TRBV6-6	-	TGTGCCAGCAGCAGACGGAGCTCCTATAATTCACCCCTCCACTTT	CASSRRSSYNSPLHF
-	TRBJ2-7	TRBV6-6	TRBD2	TGTGCCAGCATTTTTACAGCAGCGGGAGGAAGCTACGAGCAGTACTTC	CASIFTAAGGSYEQYF
-	TRBJ2-2	TRBV7-2	TRBD1	TGTGCCAGCAGGGTTACAGGGGGCACCGGGGAGCTGTTTTTT	CASRVTGGTGELFF
-	TRBJ2-1	TRBV24-1	-	TGTGCCACCTGGGCGGACAATGAGCAGTTCTTC	CATWADNEQFF
many	TRBJ2-3	TRBV5-1	-	TGCGCCAGCAGCTCAAGAGATACGCAGTATTTT	CASSSRDTQYF
few	TRBJ2-5	TRBV12-3/TRBV12-4	-	TGTGCCAGCAGCCCCAGGCCCTCAGGGGAGACCCAGTACTTC	CASSPRPSGETQYF
-	TRBJ2-1	TRBV27	TRBD2	TGTGCCAGCAGTTTACGCCCGCCGAGCGGGAACAATGAGCAGTTCTTC	CASSLRPPSGNNEQFF
-	TRBJ2-7	TRBV4-1	TRBD2	TGCGCCAGCAGCAGCAGCGGGGGCTACGAGCAGTACTTC	CASSSSGGYEQYF
-	TRBJ2-1	TRBV7-6	TRBD2	TGTGCCAGCAGCGGACTAGCGGGAGGGCTGAATGAGCAGTTCTTC	CASSGLAGGLNEQFF
-	TRBJ2-7	TRBV6-2/TRBV6-3	-	TGTGCCAGCAGAGCGGGACAGGCATCCTACGAGCAGTACTTC	CASRAGQASYEQYF
-	TRBJ2-7	TRBV10-3	TRBD1	TGTGCCATCAGTGAGGGCGACAGGGCTCCCTACGAGCAGTACTTC	CAISEGDRAPYEQYF
few	TRBJ1-5	TRBV7-9	-	TGTGCCAGCAGCGAGGGTAAATGGTATCAGCCCCAGCATTTT	CASSEGKWYQPQHF
-	TRBJ1-1	TRBV20-1	-	TGCAGTGCTAGACCGGGACACCAGAACACTGAAGCTTTCTTT	CSARPGHQNTEAFF
many	TRBJ2-2	TRBV5-1	-	TGCGCCAGCAGCCTTCTAACCGTCCACACCGGGGAGCTGTTTTTT	CASSLLTVHTGELFF
-	TRBJ2-1	TRBV7-8	-	TGTGCCAGCAGCTTTGCTAGAGACGGATTGCAGTTCTTC	CASSFARDGLQFF
once	TRBJ2-1	TRBV24-1	TRBD2	TGTGCCACCAGTGATCCCCGGGGAGGGACCGGACACAATGAGCAGTTCTTC	CATSDPRGGTGHNEQFF
few	TRBJ1-6	TRBV6-5	TRBD1	TGTGCCAGCAGTTACTCGAGTCGGACAGGGACACCCTCACCCCTCCACTTT	CASSYSSRTGTPSPLHF
few	TRBJ1-4	TRBV23-1	TRBD1	TGCGCCAGCAGTCACCCGTATCCCCGGGACAGCGATGAAAAACTGTTTTTT	CASSHPYPRDSDEKLFF
-	TRBJ2-1	TRBV12-3/TRBV12-4	TRBD2	TGTGCCACGCTTCGGGGGGATTCGGCCAATGAGCAGTTCTTC	CATLRGDSANEQFF
few	TRBJ2-2	TRBV9	-	TGTGCCAGCAGCGTAGCGGGGGGCAACACCGGGGAGCTGTTTTTT	CASSVAGGNTGELFF
-	TRBJ2-3	TRBV6-5	TRBD2	TGTGCCAGCATGGAGGAGACTAGCGGCACAGATACGCAGTATTTT	CASMEETSGTDTQYF
few	TRBJ2-7	TRBV20-1	-	TGCAGTGCTAGACCCCAGAGCTCCTACGAGCAGTACTTC	CSARPQSSYEQYF
-	TRBJ2-1	TRBV15	TRBD1	TGTGCCACCAGCCGGGGACAGCCCAGGAACAATGAGCAGTTCTTC	CATSRGQPRNNEQFF
-	TRBJ2-3	TRBV9	-	TGTGCCAGCAGCGTAGGGGCTCCACGCGGGGCAGATACGCAGTATTTT	CASSVGAPRGADTQYF
-	TRBJ2-2	TRBV7-9	TRBD1	TGTGCCAGCAGCATCGGACAGGGGGCGATAGACGGGGAGCTGTTTTTT	CASSIGQGAIDGELFF
-	TRBJ2-1	TRBV7-9	TRBD1	TGTGCCAGCAGCTTAGAGGGGGCCAATGAGCAGTTCTTC	CASSLEGANEQFF
once	TRBJ2-5	TRBV11-2	-	TGTGCCAGCAGCTTACCCGCAGGCAAAAACCAAGAGACCCAGTACTTC	CASSLPAGKNQETQYF
-	TRBJ2-2	TRBV7-2	-	TGTGCCAGCAGCTCGAAATGGAACACCGGGGAGCTGTTTTTT	CASSSKWNTGELFF
once	TRBJ2-5	TRBV2	-	TGTGCCAGCAGTAGACAGCTGCAACAAGAGACCCAGTACTTC	CASSRQLQQETQYF
-	TRBJ2-2	TRBV6-5	-	TGTGCCAGCACTCGGGCTCTGGCAGGGGTTGGCACCGGGGAGCTGTTTTTT	CASTRALAGVGTGELFF
-	TRBJ1-4	TRBV20-1	-	TGCAGTGCTAGAGATTTTCGAAGAGGAACTAATGAAAAACTGTTTTTT	CSARDFRRGTNEKLFF